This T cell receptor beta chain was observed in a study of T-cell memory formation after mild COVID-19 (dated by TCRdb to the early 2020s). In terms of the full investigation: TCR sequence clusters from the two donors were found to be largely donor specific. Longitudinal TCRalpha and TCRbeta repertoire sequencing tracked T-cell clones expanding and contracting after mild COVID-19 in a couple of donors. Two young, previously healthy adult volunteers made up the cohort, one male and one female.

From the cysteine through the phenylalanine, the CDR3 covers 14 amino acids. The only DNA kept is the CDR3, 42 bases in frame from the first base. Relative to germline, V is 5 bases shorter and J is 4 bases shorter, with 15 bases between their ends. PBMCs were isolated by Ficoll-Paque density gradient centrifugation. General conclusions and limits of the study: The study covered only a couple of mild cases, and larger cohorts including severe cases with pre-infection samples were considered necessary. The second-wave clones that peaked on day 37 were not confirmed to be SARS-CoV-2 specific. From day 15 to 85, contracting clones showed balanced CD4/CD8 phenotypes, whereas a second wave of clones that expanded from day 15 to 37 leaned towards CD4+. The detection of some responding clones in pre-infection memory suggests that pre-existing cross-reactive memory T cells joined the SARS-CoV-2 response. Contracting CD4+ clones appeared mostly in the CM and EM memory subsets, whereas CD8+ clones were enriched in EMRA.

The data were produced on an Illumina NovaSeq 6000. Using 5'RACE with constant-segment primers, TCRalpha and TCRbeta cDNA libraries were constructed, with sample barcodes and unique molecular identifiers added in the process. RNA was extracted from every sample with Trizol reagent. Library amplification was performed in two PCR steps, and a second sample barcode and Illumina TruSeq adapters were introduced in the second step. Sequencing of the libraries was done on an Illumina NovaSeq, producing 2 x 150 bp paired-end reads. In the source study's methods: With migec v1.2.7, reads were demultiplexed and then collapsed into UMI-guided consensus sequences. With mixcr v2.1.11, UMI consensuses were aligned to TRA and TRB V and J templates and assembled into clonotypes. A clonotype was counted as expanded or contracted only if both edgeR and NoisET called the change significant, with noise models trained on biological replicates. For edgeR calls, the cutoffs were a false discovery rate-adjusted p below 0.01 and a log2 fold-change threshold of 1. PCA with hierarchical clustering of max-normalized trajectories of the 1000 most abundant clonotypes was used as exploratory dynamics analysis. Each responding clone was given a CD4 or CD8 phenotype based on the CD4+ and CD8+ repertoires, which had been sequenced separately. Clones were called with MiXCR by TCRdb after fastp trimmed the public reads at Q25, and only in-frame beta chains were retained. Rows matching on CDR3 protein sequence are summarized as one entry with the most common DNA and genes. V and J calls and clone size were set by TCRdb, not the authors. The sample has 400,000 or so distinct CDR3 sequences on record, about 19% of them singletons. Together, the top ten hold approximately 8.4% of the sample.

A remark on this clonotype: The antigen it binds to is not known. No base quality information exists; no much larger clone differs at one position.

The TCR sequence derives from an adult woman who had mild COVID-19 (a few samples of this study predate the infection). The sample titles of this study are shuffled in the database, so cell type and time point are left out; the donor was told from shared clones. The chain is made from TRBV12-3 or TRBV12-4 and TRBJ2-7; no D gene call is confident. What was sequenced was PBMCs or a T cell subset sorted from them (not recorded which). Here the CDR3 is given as CASSLNSAGYEQYF. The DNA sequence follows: TGTGCCAGCAGTCTAAACAGTGCCGGGTACGAGCAGTACTTC.